These T cell receptor beta chains were read from a single sample in a study of OX40 agonist ivuxolimab in advanced cancers. Method: immunoSEQ multiplex PCR; TCRdb's copy keeps in-frame clones and lacks some. The profile shows about 79,000 clones, roughly 94% of them singletons. Here the sequenced sample was CD4+ or CD8+ T cells sorted from blood, taken in a trial of the OX40 agonist ivuxolimab. These receptors were obtained from an adult with an advanced solid tumor such as melanoma, head and neck, liver or kidney cancer. Each CDR3 is given with its conserved first and last residue. Fields, in order: clone size, D gene, J gene, V gene, CDR3 DNA, CDR3 protein. A D gene is named only where the DNA matches it firmly. Size tells how often a clone was seen (once, few, many) or the class of an expanded clone, and some rows leave it out.

.,.,TRBJ1-1,TRBV7-6,TGTGCCAGCAGCTTACCCCCCAATGGGGGGCTGGGGTATACTGAAGCTTTCTTT,CASSLPPNGGLGYTEAFF
.,.,TRBJ1-1,TRBV4-1,TGCGCCAGCAGCCAGGGCGGGAACACTGAAGCTTTCTTT,CASSQGGNTEAFF
.,.,TRBJ2-2,TRBV7-9,TGTGCCAGCAGCTTGGCATACGACACCGGGGAGCTGTTTTTT,CASSLAYDTGELFF
.,.,TRBJ2-3,TRBV13,TGTGCCAGCAGCTTAGGGCAGACTAGCACAGATACGCAGTATTTT,CASSLGQTSTDTQYF
.,.,TRBJ2-7,TRBV7-9,TGTGCCAGCAGCTTATGGGGCTCCTACGAGCAGTACTTC,CASSLWGSYEQYF
.,.,TRBJ2-5,TRBV9,TGTGCCAGCAGCGTATATGGGGGCAACCCGTCAGAGACCCAGTACTTC,CASSVYGGNPSETQYF
.,.,TRBJ1-3,TRBV7-8,TGTGCCAGCAGCTCCTTGGACGCCCTATATTTT,CASSSLDALYF
.,TRBD1,TRBJ2-7,TRBV19,TGTGCCAGTAGTTGCTCGGACAGGGGGCAATCCTACGAGCAGTACTTC,CASSCSDRGQSYEQYF
.,.,TRBJ1-3,TRBV4-1,TGCGCCAGCAGCCAAGTAAGGGGAAACACCATATATTTT,CASSQVRGNTIYF
.,TRBD2,TRBJ2-2,TRBV27,TGTGCCAGCAGTTTAGCCCGTGCGGGGGGAAACACCGGGGAGCTGTTTTTT,CASSLARAGGNTGELFF
.,TRBD1,TRBJ2-3,TRBV28,TGTGCCAGCAGTACTAATGAGGACAGGAATACGCAGTATTTT,CASSTNEDRNTQYF
.,TRBD2,TRBJ2-1,TRBV9,TGTGCCAGCAGCGCATCTAGCGGGAACCGCTACAATGAGCAGTTCTTC,CASSASSGNRYNEQFF
.,.,TRBJ2-1,TRBV7-9,TGTGCCAGCAGCCGGTTAGCGGAAAATGAGCAGTTCTTC,CASSRLAENEQFF
.,.,TRBJ2-3,TRBV28,TGTGCCAGCAGCCGATCGACAGCAGATACGCAGTATTTT,CASSRSTADTQYF
once,TRBD2,TRBJ2-1,TRBV6-5,TGTGCCAGCAGCAGCCGGGGGGGCTCCTACAATGAGCAGTTCTTC,CASSSRGGSYNEQFF
.,TRBD1,TRBJ2-7,TRBV6-6,TGTGCCAGCAGTGTCCCGGGACAGGGCTACGAGCAGTACTTC,CASSVPGQGYEQYF
.,TRBD2,TRBJ2-1,TRBV27,TGTGCCAGCAGTTCCCGGACTAGCGGATACAATGAGCAGTTCTTC,CASSSRTSGYNEQFF
.,TRBD1,TRBJ2-1,TRBV2,TGTGCCAGCAGAGAACAGGGGTGGGATGAGCAGTTCTTC,CASREQGWDEQFF
few,.,TRBJ2-7,TRBV18,TGTGCCAGCTCCGGGACATCCTCCTACGAGCAGTACTTC,CASSGTSSYEQYF
.,TRBD1,TRBJ2-7,TRBV19,TGTGCCAGTAGTATGGCGACAGGGGGGTACGAGCAGTACTTC,CASSMATGGYEQYF
.,TRBD1,TRBJ1-5,TRBV6-5,TGTGCCAGCAGTGGACAGGGCAGCCAGCCCCAGCATTTT,CASSGQGSQPQHF
.,.,TRBJ2-1,TRBV5-1,TGCGCCAGCAGCGGAAGCTCCTACAATGAGCAGTTCTTC,CASSGSSYNEQFF
.,.,TRBJ2-5,TRBV11-3,TGTGCCAGCAGCTTACGGGTCGAGGGACCGGAGACCCAGTACTTC,CASSLRVEGPETQYF
.,TRBD1,TRBJ2-7,TRBV9,TGTGCCAGCAGCGTGGCGGGACAGGAGACCTACGAGCAGTACTTC,CASSVAGQETYEQYF
.,.,TRBJ2-1,TRBV28,TGTGCCAGCAGTTTGGTATGGGGTGAGCAGTTCTTC,CASSLVWGEQFF
.,TRBD2,TRBJ2-1,TRBV27,TGTGCCAGCAGTATCCTTTTAGCGGGATACTCCTACAATGAGCAGTTCTTC,CASSILLAGYSYNEQFF
once,TRBD1,TRBJ1-5,TRBV19,TGTGCCAGTAGTATATTCGGACAGGGAGGGCAGCCCCAGCATTTT,CASSIFGQGGQPQHF
.,.,TRBJ2-5,TRBV6-5,TGTGCCAGCAGTTATGGCAGCCAAGAGACCCAGTACTTC,CASSYGSQETQYF
.,.,TRBJ1-1,TRBV27,TGTGCCAGCAGTTTATCGGGCAGCTATGAAGCTTTCTTT,CASSLSGSYEAFF
.,TRBD2,TRBJ2-7,TRBV7-8,TGTGCCAGCAGCCCGGAGCGGGGGAATTCCTACGAGCAGTACTTC,CASSPERGNSYEQYF
once,.,TRBJ1-3,TRBV28,TGTGCCAGCAGTTTTCGGCCGCCTGGAAACACCATATATTTT,CASSFRPPGNTIYF
.,TRBD1,TRBJ2-5,TRBV19,TGTGCCAGTAGTACCAACTCCCCGCAGGGGGCTTATGAGACCCAGTACTTC,CASSTNSPQGAYETQYF
.,.,TRBJ2-5,TRBV6-6,TGTGCCAGCAGCCGCGTGGCTAGCGCGCCGGGAGAGACCCAGTACTTC,CASSRVASAPGETQYF
.,.,TRBJ2-2,TRBV28,TGTGCCAGCAGCTCCCCTACAGGGAGCGGCAGCACCGGGGAGCTGTTTTTT,CASSSPTGSGSTGELFF
.,.,TRBJ1-1,TRBV5-1,TGCGCCAGCAGCGGAGTGTCAGAACCATTTATGAACACTGAAGCTTTCTTT,CASSGVSEPFMNTEAFF
.,TRBD1,TRBJ1-5,TRBV2,TGTGCCAGCAGTGAAGACGGGACAGGGAAGCAGCCCCAGCATTTT,CASSEDGTGKQPQHF
.,.,TRBJ2-7,TRBV4-1,TGCGCCAGCAGCCAAACATCGGGTCGTTACGAGCAGTACTTC,CASSQTSGRYEQYF
once,TRBD2,TRBJ2-3,TRBV28,TGTGCCAGCAGTTTGTCGGGAGGGGATACGCAGTATTTT,CASSLSGGDTQYF
.,.,TRBJ2-5,TRBV27,TGTGCCAGCAGTTTAGCAGGGGATCTTCAAGAGACCCAGTACTTC,CASSLAGDLQETQYF
.,.,TRBJ2-1,TRBV7-8,TGTGCCAGCAGCTTAGAAAGGGGCAGGGCGGCCAATGAGCAGTTCTTC,CASSLERGRAANEQFF
.,.,TRBJ2-7,TRBV5-6,TGTGCCAGCAGCTGGGCGGGTGTTACCTACGAGCAGTACTTC,CASSWAGVTYEQYF
.,.,TRBJ2-5,TRBV10-3,TGTGCCATCTCGGGACTGGAGGAGACCCAGTACTTC,CAISGLEETQYF
.,.,TRBJ2-7,TRBV10-1,TGCGCCAGCAGTGAGAGTACTCTGGACGAGTACTACGAGCAGTACTTC,CASSESTLDEYYEQYF
.,.,TRBJ2-6,TRBV5-4,TGTGCCAGCAGCGGGACTGACGTCCTGACTTTC,CASSGTDVLTF
.,.,TRBJ2-7,TRBV28,TGTGCCAGCAGTTGGAGGGGGCTTGGAGTGAACGAGCAGTACTTC,CASSWRGLGVNEQYF
.,.,TRBJ1-4,TRBV4-2,TGTGCCACCCGGGAAGAGATCGCGGAAGAAAAACTGTTTTTT,CATREEIAEEKLFF
.,.,TRBJ1-2,TRBV5-4,TGTGCCAGCAGCTTGGGCATCGGGGGGGCGTTCTATGGCTACACCTTC,CASSLGIGGAFYGYTF
.,.,TRBJ2-3,TRBV7-3,TGTGCCAGCAGCTTAGGGGGGACTAGCACAGATACGCAGTATTTT,CASSLGGTSTDTQYF
.,.,TRBJ2-6,TRBV13,TGTGCCAGCAGCTTAGGGGGGTTTGGGGCCAACGTCCTGACTTTC,CASSLGGFGANVLTF
.,.,TRBJ2-7,TRBV28,TGTGCCAGCAGTTTAGTCCAAGTTGGGAACGAGCAGTACTTC,CASSLVQVGNEQYF
.,.,TRBJ2-7,TRBV6-5,TGTGCCAGCAGCGATACGTTCTCCTACGAGCAGTACTTC,CASSDTFSYEQYF
.,.,TRBJ1-2,TRBV6-5,TGTGCCAGCAGTTACGGGGACACTGCGAACTATGGCTACACCTTC,CASSYGDTANYGYTF
.,.,TRBJ1-4,TRBV5-1,TGCGCCAGCAGTCGGGACAATCCCTCGGGGAATGAAAAACTGTTTTTT,CASSRDNPSGNEKLFF
.,TRBD2,TRBJ2-1,TRBV4-1,TGCGCCAGCAGCCAAGTGAACATAGCGGGAGGGATTGAGCAGTTCTTC,CASSQVNIAGGIEQFF
.,.,TRBJ2-7,TRBV18,TGTGCCAGCTCACCACACAACTACGAGGAGCAGTACTTC,CASSPHNYEEQYF
.,.,TRBJ1-1,TRBV6-5,TGTGCCAGCAGTTACGGGGCAGAAGAAGCTTTCTTT,CASSYGAEEAFF
.,.,TRBJ1-3,TRBV6-1,TGTGCCAGCACGACTCAGGGGCCTGGAAACACCATATATTTT,CASTTQGPGNTIYF
.,TRBD2,TRBJ2-3,TRBV18,TGTGCCAGCTCCCGGACTAGCGGGAGTAAGCCAGATACGCAGTATTTT,CASSRTSGSKPDTQYF
.,.,TRBJ2-3,TRBV5-4,TGTGCCAGCAGCGCGTTAGTAGAGGATTTCGGGGCGCAGTATTTT,CASSALVEDFGAQYF
.,TRBD2,TRBJ2-7,TRBV5-1,TGCGCCAGCCGGGGGGAAGGCACCTCCTACGAGCAGTACTTC,CASRGEGTSYEQYF